The 5 T cell receptor beta chains listed next were all sequenced from one sample in a study of T cells after yellow fever vaccination (dated by TCRdb to 2018 to 2020). The library came from 5' RACE. Sequencing took place on an Illumina NovaSeq 6000. Using fastp trimming at Q25 and MiXCR clonotype assembly, TCRdb reanalyzed the public sequencing data and kept in-frame beta chains. Each entry is one CDR3 protein sequence, shown with its most common DNA and genes. This sample gives about 220,000 distinct CDR3 sequences in total; about 3% of them show up just once. The ten largest clones represent approximately 3% of the sample. The sample's treatment or condition label, in plain terms: live attenuated yellow fever vaccine strain. Specimen: CD4+ T cells sorted from PBMCs, collected 10 days after the yellow fever booster vaccination. The receptors here all came from a man between 18 and 35 years old who received the YFV17D yellow fever vaccine.

Turning to this clonotype: This may stem from a read error, because a much larger clone lies one nucleotide away. Written as DNA, the CDR3 is TGTGCCAGCAGCTTAGACGTAGATACGCAGTATTTT. It codes for CASSLDVDTQYF. V gene TRBV7-3 combines with J gene TRBJ2-3; no reliable D call. Germline values: CDR1 SGHTA, CDR2 FQGTGA. The germline V and J ends were trimmed by 2 bases and 5 bases, with 5 bases remaining between them. This CDR3 is 12 amino acids long.

In this sample, this clonotype turned up many times. V and J are TRBV5-6 and TRBJ1-1, with D possibly being TRBD1 (5 bases). This CDR3 comprises 14 residues. Looked up from germline, CDR1 is SGHDT and CDR2 is YYEEEE. V was trimmed by 4 bases and J by 0 bases, leaving 10 bases between them. CDR3 in amino acids: CASSMDIMNTEAFF. The DNA of the CDR3 is TGTGCCAGCAGCATGGACATCATGAACACTGAAGCTTTCTTT.

In its sample, this clonotype was seen a few times. The chain links TRBV5-1 to TRBJ2-5; D unclear. V shed 0 bases and J shed 2 bases, with 8 bases lying between them. Looked up from germline, CDR1 is SGHRS and CDR2 is YFSETQ. This CDR3 comprises 14 residues. The CDR3 nucleotides are TGCGCCAGCAGCTTGGAAAGGGTTCAAGAGACCCAGTACTTC. The encoded protein is CASSLERVQETQYF.

This clonotype has a count of ten or more. The CDR3 spells CASRFGQGETQYF. CDR3 nucleotide sequence: TGTGCCAGCAGGTTCGGGCAGGGAGAGACCCAGTACTTC. The chain joins TRBV7-2 to TRBJ2-5; D may be TRBD1 (5 bases). Deletions cut 6 bases from V and 4 bases from J, with 12 bases between. This CDR3 is 13 amino acids long. Germline assignment: CDR1 SGHTA and CDR2 FQGNSA.

This clonotype was recorded a few times. The chain joins TRBV7-9 to TRBJ2-7, with no clear D. Germline assignment: CDR1 SEHNR and CDR2 FQNEAQ (reference sequence). The CDR3 is made up of 13 amino acids. Trimming shortened V by 1 base and J by 5 bases, and 9 bases separated the two germline ends. The CDR3 spells CASSLVRLDEQYF. CDR3 sequence (DNA): TGTGCCAGCAGCTTAGTTAGGCTGGACGAGCAGTACTTC. Full variable domain (remainder filled in from reference TRBV7-9 and TRBJ2-7): DTGVSQNPRHKITKRGQNVTFRCDPISEHNRLYWYRQTLGQGPEFLTYFQNEAQLEKSRLLSDRFSAERPKGSFSTLEIQRTEQGDSAMYLCASSLVRLDEQYFGPGTRLTVT.